Below, one TCR beta chain is given with its context. Its antigen is unknown. Profiling relied on immunoSEQ multiplex PCR, and the TCRdb table lists in-frame clones only, not all of them. The profile shows approximately 980,000 clones, over 75% of them singletons. This sample was included in a study of shared clonotypes between healthy human individuals. Study outcomes and limitations: Non-shared clonotypes showed lower generation probabilities than clonotypes common to all four donors. The genetic and exposure-history diversity represented was limited by few donors.

The receptor comes from a man aged 18-30 years in good health. Input material: memory CD4+ T cells sorted from blood. As for subset: CD45RA-negative fraction.

DNA of the CDR3: TGTGCCAGCAGTTTAAGGGCCAATTCACCCCTCCACTTT. It specifies CASSLRANSPLHF. The chain combines TRBV27 with TRBJ1-6; D is unclear. V was clipped by 2 bases and J by 7 bases, with 6 bases between them. Germline lookup yields CDR1 MNHEY and CDR2 SMNVEV (reference sequence). The CDR3 consists of 13 residues.